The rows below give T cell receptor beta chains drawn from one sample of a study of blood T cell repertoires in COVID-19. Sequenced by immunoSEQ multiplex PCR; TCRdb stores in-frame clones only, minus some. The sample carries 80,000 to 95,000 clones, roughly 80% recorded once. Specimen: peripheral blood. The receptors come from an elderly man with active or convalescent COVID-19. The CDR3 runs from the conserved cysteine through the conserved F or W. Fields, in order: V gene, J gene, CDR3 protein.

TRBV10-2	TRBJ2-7	CASSRYEQYF
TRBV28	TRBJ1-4	CASSPDSTTNEKLFF
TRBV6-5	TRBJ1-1	CASSYSTLVAEAFF
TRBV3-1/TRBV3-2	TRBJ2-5	CASSQDWGRQETQYF
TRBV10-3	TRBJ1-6	CAISEGRANSPLHF
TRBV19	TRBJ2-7	CASSSRDRVYEQYF
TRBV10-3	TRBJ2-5	CAISDGSSAGLSQYF
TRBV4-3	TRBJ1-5	CASSQGGGENQPQHF
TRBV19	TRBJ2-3	CASSITGTDTQYF
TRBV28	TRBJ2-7	CASSLSGDSGGQYF
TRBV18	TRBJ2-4	CASSPVRSKNIQYF
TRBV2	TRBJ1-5	CASSDSPDSTYSNQPQHF
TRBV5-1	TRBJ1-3	CASSLSGAIGNTIYF
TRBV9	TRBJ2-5	CASSAQGFGETQYF
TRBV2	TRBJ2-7	CASSYRVSYEQYF
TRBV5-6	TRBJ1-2	CASSTTSQPNYGYTF
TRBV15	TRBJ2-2	CATSRGQGAGGGGELFF